One sample yielded the 20 T cell receptor beta chains listed below, sequenced in a study of OX40 agonist ivuxolimab in advanced cancers. The assay was immunoSEQ multiplex PCR, and TCRdb's table has in-frame clones only and misses some. Of approximately 58,000 clones listed, approximately 90% are singletons. The sample here was CD4+ or CD8+ T cells sorted from blood, taken in a trial of the OX40 agonist ivuxolimab. Source of these receptors: an adult with an advanced solid tumor such as melanoma, head and neck, liver or kidney cancer.

The V gene is TRBV25-1, the J gene TRBJ2-2; 12 bases line up with TRBD2. Losses at the gene ends were 5 bases for V and 2 bases for J; bases not matched to a gene: 6. The CDR3 has 17 residues. Germline V CDR1 and CDR2: MGHDK, SYGVNS. DNA for the CDR3: TGTGCCAGCAGTACCCGGACTAGCGGGATTAACACCGGGGAGCTGTTTTTT. Encoded protein: CASSTRTSGINTGELFF. Together with reference TRBV25-1 and TRBJ2-2, the CDR3 gives the full variable domain: EADIYQTPRYLVIGTGKKITLECSQTMGHDKMYWYQQDPGMELHLIHYSYGVNSTEKGDLSSESTVSRIRTEHFPLTLESARPSHTSQYLCASSTRTSGINTGELFFGEGSRLTVL.

The chain combines TRBV10-3 with TRBJ2-3; the D gene could be TRBD1 or TRBD2 (5 bases each). V was cut by 7 bases and J by 2 bases, with 10 bases left in between. Germline values: CDR1 ENHRY, CDR2 SYGVKD. This CDR3 has 13 residues. CDR3 residues: CAIMGTITDTQYF. The CDR3 region has the DNA TGTGCCATCATGGGGACCATCACAGATACGCAGTATTTT.

The rearrangement uses TRBV28 and TRBJ1-1; D is unresolved. The germline V gene encodes CDR1 MDHEN and CDR2 SYDVKM. The CDR3 totals 15 residues. Trimming took off 2 bases at V and 1 base at J, with 11 bases between the two ends. CDR3 amino acids: CASSLGGRKNTEAFF. The CDR3 DNA sequence: TGTGCCAGCAGTTTAGGCGGACGGAAGAACACTGAAGCTTTCTTT. The variable domain in full, completed from reference TRBV28 and TRBJ1-1, reads DVKVTQSSRYLVKRTGEKVFLECVQDMDHENMFWYRQDPGLGLRLIYFSYDVKMKEKGDIPEGYSVSREKKERFSLILESASTNQTSMYLCASSLGGRKNTEAFFGQGTRLTVV.

The genes are TRBV15 and TRBJ2-6; 9 nucleotides match TRBD1. J gave up 4 bases and V 5 bases, and 9 bases lay outside the gene matches. Germline V CDR1 and CDR2: LNHNV, YYDKDF (reference sequence). This CDR3 has 17 amino acids. CDR3 DNA sequence: TGTGCCACCAGCGGGCAACAGGGGGCGCCCGGGGCCAACGTCCTGACTTTC. Its protein product is CATSGQQGAPGANVLTF.

The chain carries TRBV7-9 and TRBJ2-7, with TRBD1 matching over 11 bases. Trimming at V came to 5 bases and at J to 5 bases, leaving 5 bases not matched to a gene. Germline-derived CDR1 and CDR2 are SEHNR and FQNEAQ (reference sequence). The CDR3 totals 14 residues. In DNA, the CDR3 is TGTGCCAGCAGCCGGACAGGGGGCGAAGACGAGCAGTACTTC. The encoded protein is CASSRTGGEDEQYF.

The chain recombines TRBV6-1 with TRBJ2-2; D gene uncertain. The CDR3 is 14 residues long. Germline V gene lookup returns CDR1 MNHNS and CDR2 SASEGT. The germline V and J ends were trimmed by 1 base and 3 bases, with 6 bases remaining between them. The CDR3 region is CASSEVSDTGELFF. CDR3 DNA sequence: TGTGCCAGCAGTGAAGTCTCGGACACCGGGGAGCTGTTTTTT.

The gene calls are TRBV6-6 and TRBJ2-7; 12 nucleotides match TRBD2. CDR1 is MNHNY and CDR2 is SVGAGI in the germline V gene (reference sequence). The V gene end was trimmed by 2 bases and the J gene end by 5 bases; junction bases not matched to a gene: 1. This CDR3 region has 14 residues. CDR3 in DNA: TGTGCCAGCAGTTACCGACTAGCGGGAGACGAGCAGTACTTC. As protein: CASSYRLAGDEQYF.

There are a few counts of this clone. V gene TRBV4-3 combines with J gene TRBJ2-1; TRBD2 agrees at 8 bases. Trimming took 0 bases from V and 7 from J; bases not matched to a gene: 17. This CDR3 has 19 amino acids. CDR1 is LGHNA, CDR2 YSLEER, per germline. The CDR3 region is CASSQDRTNPGTRRNEQFF. The CDR3 DNA reads as TGCGCCAGCAGCCAAGATCGAACGAACCCCGGGACTAGACGAAATGAGCAGTTCTTC.

This clone was observed once. The V and J genes are TRBV6-5 and TRBJ1-4; 7 bases are a match to TRBD1. This CDR3 comprises 15 residues. The germline gives CDR1 MNHEY, CDR2 SVGAGI. Unmatched junction bases numbered 9, after V lost 7 bases and J lost 4 bases. The CDR3 sequence: CASTTTGAGNEKLFF. The CDR3 nucleotides read TGTGCCAGCACCACAACAGGGGCGGGTAATGAAAAACTGTTTTTT.

This chain joins TRBV4-3 and TRBJ1-5; D is ambiguous. Germline loops: CDR1 LGHNA, CDR2 YSLEER. V was trimmed by 0 bases and J by 9 bases, leaving 15 bases between them. This CDR3 is built from 15 residues. Here the CDR3 reads CASSQEFGPGLPQHF. The CDR3 DNA sequence: TGCGCCAGCAGCCAAGAATTCGGCCCCGGCCTGCCCCAGCATTTT.

This clone was seen only a few times. The V call is TRBV18, the J call TRBJ2-2; tentatively, D is TRBD2 (5 bases). Germline V gene sequence: CDR1 KGHSH, CDR2 LQKENI. Trimming took off 0 bases at V and 4 bases at J, with 9 bases between the two ends. The CDR3 runs to 15 residues. The CDR3 DNA reads TGTGCCAGCTCACCACCGGAAGGAGGCACCGGGGAGCTGTTTTTT. It is translated as CASSPPEGGTGELFF.

This chain uses TRBV23-1 with TRBJ2-1, with D possibly TRBD1 on 6 matching bases. TRBV23-1 is marked as an open reading frame, function uncertain. The CDR3 is 15 residues long. V was trimmed by 9 bases and J by 0 bases, leaving 15 bases between them. The CDR3: CARPRGRSSYNEQFF. For the CDR3, the DNA is TGCGCCAGACCCAGGGGCCGAAGCTCCTACAATGAGCAGTTCTTC.

This clone was seen a few times. The chain is built from TRBV20-1 and TRBJ2-3, with a weak D call TRBD2 (5 bases). CDR3 length: 11 amino acids. Trimming pared 3 bases from V and 5 bases from J, leaving 6 bases between. Per the germline V gene, CDR1 is DFQATT and CDR2 is SNEGSKA (reference sequence). CDR3 coding DNA: TGCAGTGCTAGCCGGGAAGATACGCAGTATTTT. Residues: CSASREDTQYF.

This rearrangement joins TRBV6-5 to TRBJ2-2; D gene unclear. Trimming shortened V by 0 bases and J by 5 bases, and 13 bases separated the two germline ends. This CDR3 spans 16 amino acids. From germline, CDR1 is MNHEY and CDR2 SVGAGI. CDR3 in DNA: TGTGCCAGCAGTTACTCGATTGGCAGGAAGACCGGGGAGCTGTTTTTT. Amino acids: CASSYSIGRKTGELFF.

This clone turned up a few times. The rearrangement joins TRBV25-1 to TRBJ2-2; 9 positions agree with TRBD2. The CDR3 is 15 residues long. The J segment lost 3 bases and the V segment lost 4 bases, leaving 3 bases of the junction unmatched. Germline V gives CDR1 MGHDK, CDR2 SYGVNS. This CDR3 reads CASSGGRADTGELFF. CDR3 bases: TGTGCCAGCAGTGGCGGGAGGGCCGACACCGGGGAGCTGTTTTTT.

V and J are TRBV28 and TRBJ2-2, with 8 bases that match TRBD2. Looked up from germline, CDR1 is MDHEN and CDR2 is SYDVKM. The CDR3 is 15 residues long. The V gene end was trimmed by 8 bases and the J gene end by 1 base; junction bases not matched to a gene: 6. CDR3 residues: CASCGGKGNTGELFF. The CDR3 DNA sequence: TGTGCCAGCTGCGGGGGGAAGGGGAACACCGGGGAGCTGTTTTTT.

V usage is TRBV30 and J usage is TRBJ1-2, with D perhaps matching TRBD1 (5 bases). With 5 bases removed from V and 9 bases from J, the gap between germline ends came to 13 bases. Germline CDR1 is GTSNPN and CDR2 is SVGIG (reference sequence). This CDR3 has 11 residues. The CDR3, as DNA: TGTGCCTGGGGGACCGGCTTGAGCTACACCTTC. Translated: CAWGTGLSYTF.

CDR3 sequence: CASSDSVGRDEQFF. In DNA form, the CDR3 reads TGTGCCAGCAGTGACTCAGTGGGCAGGGATGAGCAGTTCTTC. The chain combines TRBV6-4 with TRBJ2-1; D is perhaps TRBD1 (5 bases). The CDR3 runs 14 residues. V lost 0 bases and J 8 bases, leaving 11 bases between the germline ends. Germline V gene data show CDR1 as MRHNA and CDR2 as SNTAGT.

This chain joins TRBV28 and TRBJ2-5; D uncertain. The CDR3 is 13 residues long. Deletions cut 6 bases from V and 2 bases from J, with 10 bases between. The germline V gene encodes CDR1 MDHEN and CDR2 SYDVKM. The CDR3 here is CASSPPAQETQYF. The CDR3 bases are TGTGCCAGCAGCCCTCCGGCACAAGAGACCCAGTACTTC.

The rearrangement uses TRBV10-2 and TRBJ2-7, with 12 positions matching TRBD2. The germline V gene encodes CDR1 WSHSY and CDR2 SAAADI. The V and J ends lost 8 bases and 5 bases, in that order; junction bases with no gene match: 4. This CDR3 has 13 amino acids. The CDR3 loop is CASRLAGENEQYF. For the CDR3, the DNA is TGCGCCAGCCGACTAGCGGGAGAAAACGAGCAGTACTTC.